This T cell receptor (beta chain) was profiled in a study of cytomegalovirus exposure and HLA in healthy donors. PCR employed 60 Vbeta and 13 Jbeta primers. Sequencing used immunoSEQ multiplex PCR; TCRdb keeps in-frame clones, though not all of them. The table shows fewer than 140,000 clones, with under 80% occurring only once. This CDR3 region has 14 residues. The ends lost 6 bases at V and 6 bases at J; junction bases unmatched: 7. Germline CDR1 MNHEY, CDR2 SMNVEV (reference sequence). Concerning this clone: Its antigen remains unknown.

Study-wide results and caveats: Prior analysis indicated that the majority of TCR beta V segments exhibited productivity approximately 87% or approximately 30% of the time. Most of the CMV-associated TCR beta chains (in a later analysis) appeared to be HLA-restricted.

This TCR derives from a woman aged 45 to 65 in good health and CMV-seropositive. The chain combines TRBV27 with TRBJ2-7; TRBD1 aligns across 11 bases. The source material was PBMCs. In nucleotides, the CDR3 is TGTGCCAGCAGGGAGGACAGGGGGCGCTTCGAGCAGTACTTC. Protein: CASREDRGRFEQYF.